These 25 T cell receptor beta chains were all obtained from the same sample, sequenced in a study of cytomegalovirus exposure and HLA in healthy donors. A multiplex PCR was run with 60 Vbeta primers and 13 Jbeta primers. The method was immunoSEQ multiplex PCR; TCRdb's version includes in-frame clones alone and lacks a portion of them. The data contain 100,000 to 150,000 clones, roughly 75% of them seen just once; the ten biggest clones take up over 2.5%. The source material was PBMCs. These receptors were collected from a woman between 50 and 59 years old in good health and CMV-seronegative.

The chain joins TRBV15 to TRBJ2-6, with no clear D. CDR1 LNHNV and CDR2 YYDKDF come from the germline V gene (reference sequence). V lost 0 bases, J lost 0 bases, and 6 bases lay in between. The CDR3 runs 16 residues. CDR3 sequence reads: CATSRDGVSGANVLTF. For the CDR3, the DNA is TGTGCCACCAGCAGAGATGGAGTCTCTGGGGCCAACGTCCTGACTTTC. Based on the CDR3 plus reference TRBV15 and TRBJ2-6, the full variable domain is DAMVIQNPRYQVTQFGKPVTLSCSQTLNHNVMYWYQQKSSQAPKLLFHYYDKDFNNEADTPDNFQSRRPNTSFCFLDIRSPGLGDTAMYLCATSRDGVSGANVLTFGAGSRLTVL.

The gene calls are TRBV7-3 and TRBJ2-3; TRBD2 aligns across 7 bases. The CDR3 totals 15 residues. The junction had 9 bases not matched to a gene; V was cut back by 8 bases and J by 1 base. The germline V gene encodes CDR1 SGHTA and CDR2 FQGTGA. CDR3 sequence: CASSPVAGGTDTQYF. CDR3 nucleotides: TGTGCCAGCTCCCCCGTGGCGGGAGGCACAGATACGCAGTATTTT.

This clone has more than one count but fewer than ten. The chain joins TRBV5-5 to TRBJ2-7; TRBD2 agrees at 8 bases. The trim removed 5 bases at V and 2 bases at J, leaving 6 bases unmatched. From germline, CDR1 is SGHKS and CDR2 YYEKEE (reference sequence). CDR3 length equals 14 residues. CDR3 loop: CASSWTSSTYEQYF. Here the CDR3 DNA reads TGTGCCAGCAGTTGGACTAGCTCAACCTACGAGCAGTACTTC.

This clone was counted once. This chain uses TRBV28 with TRBJ2-7, with a weak D call TRBD2 (7 bases). The V and J ends lost 5 bases and 3 bases respectively, with 17 bases between them. The V gene's germline CDR1 is MDHEN and CDR2 SYDVKM. The CDR3 is 15 amino acids. CDR3 loop: CASSGGAQNSYEQYF. CDR3 nucleotides: TGTGCCAGCAGTGGGGGGGCCCAAAACAGCTACGAGCAGTACTTC.

The chain joins TRBV9 to TRBJ1-3; 7 bases fit TRBD1. Per germline, CDR1 SGDLS and CDR2 YYNGEE. The CDR3 extends over 14 amino acids. Trimming cost V 3 bases and J 1 base; bases outside gene matches: 1. The CDR3 reads CASSAQGSGNTIYF. The CDR3, as DNA: TGTGCCAGCAGCGCACAGGGGTCTGGAAACACCATATATTTT.

This chain connects TRBV28 to TRBJ2-7, with 8 positions matching TRBD2. Losses at the gene ends were 6 bases for V and 4 bases for J; bases not matched to a gene: 5. CDR3 length: 13 residues. Germline V gene data show CDR1 as MDHEN and CDR2 as SYDVKM. The CDR3 DNA reads TGTGCCAGCAGGGCGGGAGGAACTTACGAGCAGTACTTC. As protein: CASRAGGTYEQYF.

This clone has a handful of counts. CDR3: CASSLGQGKTGNTIYF. CDR3 nucleotides: TGTGCCAGCAGTTTAGGACAGGGTAAAACTGGAAACACCATATATTTT. This chain uses TRBV28 with TRBJ1-3; 8 nucleotides agree with TRBD1. The length of the CDR3 is 16 residues. V dropped 2 bases and J dropped 2; count of bases not matched to a gene: 5. Germline lookup yields CDR1 MDHEN and CDR2 SYDVKM.

This clone was observed a handful of times. V is TRBV16 and J is TRBJ2-7; 8 bases align to TRBD1. In germline, CDR1 is KGHSY, CDR2 FQNENV. The ends lost 4 bases at V and 4 bases at J; junction bases unmatched: 3. This CDR3 has 13 residues. The CDR3 region has the DNA TGTGCCAGCAGCCCGACAGGGGTGTACGAGCAGTACTTC. It yields the protein CASSPTGVYEQYF.

The genes are TRBV28 and TRBJ2-7; maybe TRBD2 (6 bases). Germline V gene data show CDR1 as MDHEN and CDR2 as SYDVKM. This CDR3 is built from 15 residues. The V end was cut by 2 bases, the J end by 7 bases, with 18 bases between. CDR3 bases: TGTGCCAGCAGTTTACCGGGACTCCGATCGGGGGAGCAGTACTTC. It specifies CASSLPGLRSGEQYF.

V and J are TRBV29-1 and TRBJ2-3; no clear D gene. With 6 bases removed from V and 4 bases from J, the gap between germline ends came to 20 bases. The germline V gene encodes CDR1 SQVTM and CDR2 ANQGSEA. The CDR3 is 15 residues long. The CDR3 nucleotides are TGCAGCGTGCGAACCACCGGGTTTTCATCAGATACGCAGTATTTT. It is translated as CSVRTTGFSSDTQYF.

In this sample, this clone turned up a few times. This chain uses TRBV28 with TRBJ2-7; a weak D match, TRBD1 (5 bases). This CDR3 has 12 residues. The germline V gene encodes CDR1 MDHEN and CDR2 SYDVKM. Trimming shortened V by 7 bases and J by 3 bases, and 10 bases separated the two germline ends. CDR3 protein: CASNAGNYEQYF. CDR3 sequence (DNA): TGTGCCAGCAACGCAGGGAACTACGAGCAGTACTTC.

The J gene is TRBJ2-1, the V gene TRBV19; 11 nucleotides align to TRBD2. V trimming: 7 bases; J trimming: 4 bases; junction bases outside the gene matches: 15. Germline V gene data show CDR1 as LNHDA and CDR2 as SQIVND (reference sequence). The CDR3 totals 18 residues. The CDR3: CASTNTGGGLAVYNEQFF. DNA of the CDR3: TGTGCCAGTACCAATACCGGGGGGGGACTAGCGGTTTACAATGAGCAGTTCTTC.

This chain uses TRBV19 with TRBJ2-2; a weak D match, TRBD2 (5 bases). Trimming took off 7 bases at V and 0 bases at J, with 12 bases between the two ends. Germline CDR1 LNHDA, CDR2 SQIVND (reference sequence). This CDR3 is 15 amino acids long. The CDR3 coding sequence is TGTGCCAGTACTGGAGTAGCGTCGAACACCGGGGAGCTGTTTTTT. Protein sequence: CASTGVASNTGELFF. The full variable domain, in which reference TRBV19 and TRBJ2-2 provide the parts outside the CDR3, is DGGITQSPKYLFRKEGQNVTLSCEQNLNHDAMYWYRQDPGQGLRLIYYSQIVNDFQKGDIAEGYSVSREKKESFPLTVTSAQKNPTAFYLCASTGVASNTGELFFGEGSRLTVL.

This clone came up once. J is TRBJ2-1 and V is TRBV19; tentative D call: TRBD2 (6 bases). The CDR3 has 16 residues. The germline V gene has CDR1 LNHDA and CDR2 SQIVND (reference sequence). Trimming cost V 6 bases and J 3 bases, with 18 bases left between them. CDR3: CASSPPGLENYNEQFF. The DNA for the CDR3 is TGTGCCAGTAGCCCACCGGGACTCGAAAACTACAATGAGCAGTTCTTC.

The chain links TRBV2 to TRBJ1-1, with 9 bases lining up with TRBD1. The length of the CDR3 is 13 residues. CDR1 SNHLY and CDR2 FYNNEI come from the germline V gene. The V gene end was trimmed by 6 bases and the J gene end by 4 bases; junction bases not matched to a gene: 3. The CDR3, as DNA: TGTGCCAGCAGGGGACAGGGAGGCACTGAAGCTTTCTTT. Translated, it gives CASRGQGGTEAFF.

J is TRBJ2-3 and V is TRBV28; D remains unclear. The CDR3 is made up of 12 amino acids. V was cut by 3 bases and J by 6 bases, with 7 bases left in between. From germline, CDR1 is MDHEN and CDR2 SYDVKM. The CDR3 loop reads CASSFLLDTQYF. DNA for the CDR3: TGTGCCAGCAGTTTCCTTCTCGATACGCAGTATTTT. The variable domain in full, with the rest retrieved from reference TRBV28 and TRBJ2-3, is DVKVTQSSRYLVKRTGEKVFLECVQDMDHENMFWYRQDPGLGLRLIYFSYDVKMKEKGDIPEGYSVSREKKERFSLILESASTNQTSMYLCASSFLLDTQYFGPGTRLTVL.

This chain joins TRBV5-4 and TRBJ2-1; D perhaps matches TRBD2 (5 bases). V shed 2 bases and J shed 0 bases, with 9 bases lying between them. The CDR3 is 15 amino acids. The germline V gene encodes CDR1 SGHNT and CDR2 YYREEE (reference sequence). The CDR3 nucleotides read TGTGCCAGCAGCTTAGCGGCAAGCTCCTACAATGAGCAGTTCTTC. It yields the protein CASSLAASSYNEQFF.

The V call is TRBV4-3, the J call TRBJ2-7; 7 nucleotides agree with TRBD2. Trimming took 6 bases from V and 2 from J; bases not matched to a gene: 7. The CDR3 runs 14 residues. Germline V gives CDR1 LGHNA, CDR2 YSLEER. CDR3 in DNA: TGCGCCAGCAGTAACGGACTAGTCGCCTACGAGCAGTACTTC. This translates into CASSNGLVAYEQYF.

This chain connects TRBV18 to TRBJ2-1, with 7 bases identical to TRBD2. The V segment lost 3 bases and the J segment 4 bases; nucleotides outside the gene matches: 3. Germline V gene lookup returns CDR1 KGHSH and CDR2 LQKENI. This CDR3 is built from 14 residues. The CDR3 DNA is TGTGCCAGCTCACCTCTAGCGGTTTACAATGAGCAGTTCTTC. Encoded protein: CASSPLAVYNEQFF.

CDR3 nucleotide sequence: TGTGCCAGCAGTCACAGCGGCCTCGGCACTGAAGCTTTCTTT. Translated, it gives CASSHSGLGTEAFF. The chain employs TRBV28 and TRBJ1-1; D is ambiguous. CDR1 and CDR2 (germline): MDHEN, SYDVKM. The CDR3 runs to 14 residues. V dropped 5 bases and J dropped 4 bases, with 14 bases sitting between them.

V gene TRBV28 combines with J gene TRBJ2-2; 9 nucleotides match TRBD2. The CDR3 extends over 16 amino acids. Germline CDR1 is MDHEN and CDR2 is SYDVKM. V was pared by 3 bases and J by 5 bases, with 7 bases of the junction left unmatched. The CDR3 nucleotides are TGTGCCAGCAGTTTCGCGGGACTAGCCAAGACCGGGGAGCTGTTTTTT. Translated, it gives CASSFAGLAKTGELFF.

The V and J genes are TRBV7-9 and TRBJ2-3, with 11 bases aligning to TRBD2. CDR3 size: 15 residues. J was trimmed by 9 bases and V by 5 bases; bases with no gene match: 10. Per germline, CDR1 SEHNR and CDR2 FQNEAQ (reference sequence). In DNA form, the CDR3 reads TGTGCCAGCAGCCGGACTAGCGGGCCTCCTGGGACGCAGTATTTT. Protein: CASSRTSGPPGTQYF.

The J gene is TRBJ2-1, the V gene TRBV19, with D tentatively TRBD2 (6 bases). The CDR3 is 14 amino acids. From germline, CDR1 is LNHDA and CDR2 SQIVND (reference sequence). V was shortened by 5 bases and J by 2 bases, with 10 bases between the two germline ends. The CDR3 DNA is TGTGCCAGTAGTCAGAGGACTACCTACAATGAGCAGTTCTTC. As protein: CASSQRTTYNEQFF.

J is TRBJ2-1 and V is TRBV2; a weak D match, TRBD2 (6 bases). Per germline, CDR1 SNHLY and CDR2 FYNNEI. V lost 7 bases and J lost 5, with 15 bases in between. This CDR3 spans 14 amino acids. In DNA, the CDR3 is TGTGCCAGCAATACCCAGGCGGGGAACAATGAGCAGTTCTTC. It encodes CASNTQAGNNEQFF.

This clone was recorded a few times. The chain recombines TRBV19 with TRBJ2-1; TRBD2 matches at 8 bases. The CDR3 runs 17 residues. V trimming: 3 bases; J trimming: 7 bases; junction bases outside the gene matches: 14. CDR1 and CDR2 (germline): LNHDA, SQIVND (reference sequence). CDR3 in DNA: TGTGCCAGTAGTATTAGCGCGTATGGCGGGAGGACGAATGAGCAGTTCTTC. Translation: CASSISAYGGRTNEQFF.